This T cell receptor beta chain appears in the sequencing data of a study of regulatory T cells in long-lasting Graves disease. Study-level background: Duration of antithyroid drug therapy among newly diagnosed Graves' patients was under 3 months.

CDR3 regions were amplified by Arm-PCR using iRepertoire HTBI primers to build TCR beta libraries. TCRdb re-derived calls from the multiplex PCR reads in MiXCR, one entry per CDR3 protein. The top ten hold 12% of the sample, which has about 560,000 distinct CDR3 sequences, roughly a sixth seen once. This clonotype was seen ten or more times. Germline CDR1 is DFQATT and CDR2 is SNEGSKA (reference sequence). J was trimmed by 5 bases and V by 5 bases; bases with no gene match: 5. The CDR3 runs to 12 residues. Time point denoted: newly diagnosed GD, antithyroid drugs for less than 3 months. PBMC RNA was the source of the TCR library. Patient provenance is recorded as an endocrinology department in Xi'an, China. These same records also appear under a second study, on T cells in Graves' hyperthyroidism and ophthalmopathy. That work adds: HTBI primers drove first-round RT-PCR of the TCR CDR3.

The sequenced sample was peripheral blood mononuclear cells (PBMCs), obtained at new diagnosis, from a patient treated with antithyroid drugs. This chain connects TRBV20-1 to TRBJ2-5, with TRBD1 matching 7 bases. The TCR sequence derives from a man younger than 35 with Graves disease. As DNA, the CDR3 is TGCAGTGCTCGACAGGGACGGGAGACCCAGTACTTC. Translated, it gives CSARQGRETQYF.